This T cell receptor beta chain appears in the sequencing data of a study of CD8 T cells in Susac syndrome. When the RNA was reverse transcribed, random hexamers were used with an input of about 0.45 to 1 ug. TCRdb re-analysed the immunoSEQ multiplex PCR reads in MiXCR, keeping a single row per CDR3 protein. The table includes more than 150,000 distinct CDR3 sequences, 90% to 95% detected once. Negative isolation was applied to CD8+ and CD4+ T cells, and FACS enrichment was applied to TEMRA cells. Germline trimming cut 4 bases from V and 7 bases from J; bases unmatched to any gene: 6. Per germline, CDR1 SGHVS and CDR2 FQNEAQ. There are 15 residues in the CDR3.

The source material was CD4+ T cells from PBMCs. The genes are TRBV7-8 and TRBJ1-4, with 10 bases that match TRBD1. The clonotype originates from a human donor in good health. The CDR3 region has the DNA TGTGCCAGCAGCTCAGGACAGGGGGGTGCTGAAAAACTGTTTTTT. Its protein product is CASSSGQGGAEKLFF.